The clone carrying this T cell receptor beta chain was detected only a few times. The data were obtained in a study of early T cells in non-severe SARS-CoV-2 infection. As part of library construction, unique molecular identifiers were attached to individual cDNA molecules. TCRdb processed the 5' RACE reads anew with MiXCR; each CDR3 protein has one entry. The sample lists approximately 39,000 distinct CDR3 sequences; under 7% were seen once. Trimming took 3 bases from V and 6 from J; bases not matched to a gene: 7. The V gene's germline CDR1 is SGHRS and CDR2 YFSETQ. This CDR3 has 15 residues. This chain joins TRBV5-1 and TRBJ2-3; 10 bases match TRBD2. Sequenced here: whole blood, sampled at baseline. The receptor was derived from an adult who was a healthcare worker with PCR-confirmed SARS-CoV-2 infection or an uninfected control (not recorded which). The CDR3 reads CASSSQAGGADTQYF. DNA of the CDR3: TGCGCCAGCAGCTCCCAAGCGGGAGGGGCCGATACGCAGTATTTT.